This TCR beta chain was recovered during a study of Tregs in tolerant kidney transplant recipients. General study results and limits: Biological reproducibility was not directly addressed in this study. Expanding Tregs on activated donor B cells appeared to best identify donor-specific TCRbeta clones. For some patients, primers changed over time, blocking nucleotide-level comparison.

Thawed PBMCs were FACS-sorted into unstimulated CD4+CD25+CD127- regulatory T cells, CD4+CD25- non-regulatory cells, CD4 and CD8 cells. Repertoires were generated with immunoSEQ multiplex PCR, while TCRdb's copy carries only in-frame clones and drops some. The sample carries 110,000 or so clones, almost 90% recorded once. Turning to this clone: Its antigen is not known. The sample contains more than one DNA sequence encoding this CDR3.

V shed 0 bases and J shed 4 bases, with 10 bases lying between them. CDR3 length: 15 amino acids. Germline V gene lookup returns CDR1 SGHAT and CDR2 FQNNGV. The rearrangement joins TRBV11-2 to TRBJ1-5, with D perhaps TRBD1 (5 bases). The specimen was CD4+ T cells from blood, collected before the transplant. The source is a human donor who received a combined kidney and bone marrow transplant. DNA for the CDR3: TGTGCCAGCAGCTTAGATCGGGGGGGGAATCAGCCCCAGCATTTT. Its translation is CASSLDRGGNQPQHF.